The rows below give T cell receptor beta chains drawn from one sample of a study of CD4 and CD8 cells across lung adenocarcinoma regions. TCRdb fed the PCR reads into MiXCR, producing one record per CDR3 protein. This sample carries 7,500 to 9,500 distinct CDR3 sequences, around 50% of them seen once, and the ten largest clones take roughly 18%. The source material was CD4+ T cells from the margin of a lung tumor. The receptors were gathered from a female donor with lung adenocarcinoma. The CD4 and CD8 labels of this study may be unreliable. Each CDR3 is given with its conserved first and last residue. The D gene is left open where the match is weak. Where a row states a size, it is once, few, many or the class of an expanded clone; other rows omit it.

j_gene,abundance,v_gene,d_gene,CDR3nt,CDR3aa
TRBJ2-5,.,TRBV12-5,TRBD1,TGTGCTAGTGGTTCCCCGGGGACACAGGGGGAGACCCAGTACTTC,CASGSPGTQGETQYF
TRBJ2-5,.,TRBV15,.,TGTGCCACCAGCAGAGATAGCGGCCCGTCGGAGACCCAGTACTTC,CATSRDSGPSETQYF
TRBJ1-2,medium-sized,TRBV6-1,TRBD1,TGTGCCAGCAGTGGTCCCGGGACAGGGATTAACTATGGCTACACCTTC,CASSGPGTGINYGYTF
TRBJ2-3,.,TRBV6-1,.,TGTGCCAGCAGGCGGATGAGGTTCACAAACATGCAGTACTTT,CASRRMRFTNMQYF
TRBJ2-7,.,TRBV6-5,TRBD1,TGTGCCAGCCAGTTCGACAGGGGAAACTCCTACGAGCAGTACTTC,CASQFDRGNSYEQYF
TRBJ1-1,few,TRBV6-4,.,TGTGCCAGCAGAACCCGGGAGGACACTGAAGCTTTCTTT,CASRTREDTEAFF
TRBJ2-1,.,TRBV6-5,TRBD2,TGTGCCAGCAGTTATACTAGCGGGACCGACAATGAGCAGTTCTTC,CASSYTSGTDNEQFF
TRBJ1-2,.,TRBV7-2,.,TGTGCCAGCAGCTTAAAATGGGGTCTTAGGGGCTACACCTTC,CASSLKWGLRGYTF
TRBJ2-1,few,TRBV10-3,TRBD2,TGTGCCATCAGTGAGGGGCGGGAGCTGGGCAATGAGCAGTTCTTC,CAISEGRELGNEQFF
TRBJ2-7,.,TRBV7-2,.,TGTGCCAGCAGTCCAGTGCGAGGAGTCCGGACCTACGAGCAGTACTTC,CASSPVRGVRTYEQYF
TRBJ2-1,many,TRBV7-8,TRBD2,TGTGCCAGCAGCTTAGGACTAGCGGGTTTGGTTGTGTCCTACAATGAGCAGTTCTTC,CASSLGLAGLVVSYNEQFF
TRBJ2-5,many,TRBV11-2,.,TGTGCCAGCAGCGCCGGGGCGGGGATGGAGACCCAGTACTTC,CASSAGAGMETQYF
TRBJ2-7,.,TRBV24-1,.,TGTGCCACCAGGGGGACACATAGAGAACTCTACGAGCAGTACTTC,CATRGTHRELYEQYF
TRBJ1-1,.,TRBV6-1,.,TGTGCCAGCATCCCCGGGAACACTGAAGCTTTCTTT,CASIPGNTEAFF
TRBJ2-3,.,TRBV20-1,.,TGCAGTGCTAGAGTAAGGGGTAGGAGCACAGATACGCAGTATTTT,CSARVRGRSTDTQYF
TRBJ2-3,many,TRBV27,.,TGTGCCAGCAGTCCGGGAGACTCGGCAGATACGCAGTATTTT,CASSPGDSADTQYF
TRBJ2-1,.,TRBV6-5,.,TGTGCCAGCAGCTACTCGGTACAGGCTGCGCCAAACAATGAGCAGTTCTTC,CASSYSVQAAPNNEQFF
TRBJ2-7,.,TRBV27,TRBD1,TGTGCCAGCAGTTTAGCACCGGGACAGGGGGGCTACGAGCAGTACTTC,CASSLAPGQGGYEQYF
TRBJ2-5,.,TRBV15,.,TGTGCCACCAGCAGAGGGCCGGGCAGCCAAGAGATTCAGTACTTC,CATSRGPGSQEIQYF
TRBJ2-3,once,TRBV7-2,.,TGTGCCAGCAGCTTAAATTTTTGGGGCAGCAGCACAGATACGCAGTATTTT,CASSLNFWGSSTDTQYF
TRBJ1-1,.,TRBV6-5,TRBD1,TGTGCCAGCAGTTTTAACCCAGGGGGCGCAACAGCTTTCTTT,CASSFNPGGATAFF
TRBJ2-7,.,TRBV29-1,.,TGCAGCGTTGACCAGGGGTCCACCTACGAGCAGTACTTC,CSVDQGSTYEQYF
TRBJ2-7,medium-sized,TRBV27,.,TGTGCCAGCAGTTTACCGAACTCCTACGAGCAGTACTTC,CASSLPNSYEQYF
TRBJ2-1,many,TRBV5-1,.,TGCGCCAGCAGAGGGGGGAGGGGTTACAATGAGCAGTTCTTC,CASRGGRGYNEQFF
TRBJ2-7,many,TRBV6-5,.,TGTGCCAGCAGTTATGGTCCCGGGGGTTACGAGCAGTACTTC,CASSYGPGGYEQYF
TRBJ2-3,.,TRBV6-1,.,TGTGCCGGGGGTGAAGGGTCAGGATACACAGATACGCAGTATTTT,CAGGEGSGYTDTQYF
TRBJ2-4,.,TRBV27,.,TGTGCCAGCAAGTTGGGGCCGGGAGCCAAAAACACTCAGTACTTT,CASKLGPGAKNTQYF
TRBJ2-1,.,TRBV27,.,TGTGCCATCGGACAGAACAATGAGCAGTTCTTC,CAIGQNNEQFF